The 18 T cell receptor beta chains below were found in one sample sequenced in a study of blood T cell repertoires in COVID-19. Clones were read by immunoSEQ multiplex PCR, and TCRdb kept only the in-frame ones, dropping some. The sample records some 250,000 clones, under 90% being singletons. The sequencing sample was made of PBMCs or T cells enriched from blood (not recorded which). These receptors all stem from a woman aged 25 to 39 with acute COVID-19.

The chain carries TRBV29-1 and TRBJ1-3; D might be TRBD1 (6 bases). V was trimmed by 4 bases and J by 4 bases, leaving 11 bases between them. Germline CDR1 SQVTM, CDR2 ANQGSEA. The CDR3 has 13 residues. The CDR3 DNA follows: TGCAGCGTTGTGCTAGGACAGGGAAACACCATATATTTT. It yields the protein CSVVLGQGNTIYF.

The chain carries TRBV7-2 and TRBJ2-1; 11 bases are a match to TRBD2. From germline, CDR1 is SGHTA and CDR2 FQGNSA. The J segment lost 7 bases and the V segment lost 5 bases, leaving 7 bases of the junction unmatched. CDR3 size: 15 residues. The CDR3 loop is CASSLLSGGVNEQFF. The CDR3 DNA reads TGTGCCAGCAGCCTTCTTAGCGGGGGGGTGAATGAGCAGTTCTTC.

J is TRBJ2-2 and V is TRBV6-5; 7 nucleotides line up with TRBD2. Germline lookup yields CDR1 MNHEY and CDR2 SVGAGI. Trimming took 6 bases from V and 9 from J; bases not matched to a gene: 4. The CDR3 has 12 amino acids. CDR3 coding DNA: TGTGCCAGCAGCGCGACTAGCTGGGAGCTGTTTTTT. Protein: CASSATSWELFF.

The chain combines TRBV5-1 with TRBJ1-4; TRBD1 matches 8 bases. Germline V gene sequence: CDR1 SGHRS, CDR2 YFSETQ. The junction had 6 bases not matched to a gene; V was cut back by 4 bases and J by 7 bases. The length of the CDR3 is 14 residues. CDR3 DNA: TGCGCCAGCAGCACCGCCGGGACAGGTGAAAAACTGTTTTTT. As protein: CASSTAGTGEKLFF.

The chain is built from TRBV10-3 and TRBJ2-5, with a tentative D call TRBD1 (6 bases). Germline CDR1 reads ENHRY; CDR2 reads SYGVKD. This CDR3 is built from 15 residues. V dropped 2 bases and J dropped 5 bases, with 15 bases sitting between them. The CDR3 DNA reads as TGTGCCATCAGTGAGGGGGGCGAGGGATGGGAGACCCAGTACTTC. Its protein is CAISEGGEGWETQYF.

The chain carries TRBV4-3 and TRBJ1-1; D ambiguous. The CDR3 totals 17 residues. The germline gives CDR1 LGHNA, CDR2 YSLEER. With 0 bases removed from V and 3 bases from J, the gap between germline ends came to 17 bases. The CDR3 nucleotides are TGCGCCAGCAGCCAAGATGGTGCTAGGACGGACTACACTGAAGCTTTCTTT. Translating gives CASSQDGARTDYTEAFF.

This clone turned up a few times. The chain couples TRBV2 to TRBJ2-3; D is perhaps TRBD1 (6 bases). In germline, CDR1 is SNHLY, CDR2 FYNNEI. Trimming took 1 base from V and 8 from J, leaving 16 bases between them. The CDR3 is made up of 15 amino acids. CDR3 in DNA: TGTGCCAGCAGTGAAGTGACAGGAGAAGGTGGTACGCAGTATTTT. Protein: CASSEVTGEGGTQYF.

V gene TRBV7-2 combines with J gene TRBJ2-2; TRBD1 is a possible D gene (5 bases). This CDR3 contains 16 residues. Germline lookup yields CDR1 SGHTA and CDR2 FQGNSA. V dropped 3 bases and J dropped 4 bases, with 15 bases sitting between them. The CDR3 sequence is CASSFRAGLSTGELFF. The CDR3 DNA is TGTGCCAGCAGCTTTAGGGCAGGGCTATCCACCGGGGAGCTGTTTTTT.

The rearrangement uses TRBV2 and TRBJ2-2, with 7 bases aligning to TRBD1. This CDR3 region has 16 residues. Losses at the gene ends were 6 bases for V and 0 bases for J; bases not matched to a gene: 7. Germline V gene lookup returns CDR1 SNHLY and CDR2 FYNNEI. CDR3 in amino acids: CASRVDRYANTGELFF. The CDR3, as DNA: TGTGCCAGCAGAGTGGACAGGTACGCGAACACCGGGGAGCTGTTTTTT.

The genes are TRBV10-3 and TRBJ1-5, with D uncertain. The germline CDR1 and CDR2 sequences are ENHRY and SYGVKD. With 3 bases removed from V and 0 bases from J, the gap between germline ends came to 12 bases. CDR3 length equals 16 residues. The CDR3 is CAISERRPHSNQPQHF. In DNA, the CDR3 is TGTGCCATCAGTGAACGGAGACCCCATAGCAATCAGCCCCAGCATTTT.

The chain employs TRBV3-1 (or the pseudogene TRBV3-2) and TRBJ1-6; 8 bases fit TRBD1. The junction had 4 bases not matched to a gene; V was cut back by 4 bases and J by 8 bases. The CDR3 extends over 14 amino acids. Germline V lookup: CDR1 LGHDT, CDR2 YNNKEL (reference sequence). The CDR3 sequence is CASSLGQDDSPLHF. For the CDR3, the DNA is TGTGCCAGCAGCCTGGGACAGGACGATTCACCCCTCCACTTT.

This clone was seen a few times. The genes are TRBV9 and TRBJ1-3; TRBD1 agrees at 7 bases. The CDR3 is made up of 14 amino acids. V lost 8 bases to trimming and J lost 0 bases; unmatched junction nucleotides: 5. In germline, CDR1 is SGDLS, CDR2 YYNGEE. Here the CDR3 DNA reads TGTGCCAGTCGACAGGGCCCCTCTGGAAACACCATATATTTT. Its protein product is CASRQGPSGNTIYF.

Written as DNA, the CDR3 is TGTGCCACCAGTGAGACGACAGGGGCCTATGGCTACACCTTC. Protein product: CATSETTGAYGYTF. The J gene is TRBJ1-2, the V gene TRBV24-1; 8 bases match TRBD1. The length of the CDR3 is 14 residues. J gave up 4 bases and V 4 bases, and 4 bases lay outside the gene matches. The germline CDR1 and CDR2 sequences are KGHDR and SFDVKD.

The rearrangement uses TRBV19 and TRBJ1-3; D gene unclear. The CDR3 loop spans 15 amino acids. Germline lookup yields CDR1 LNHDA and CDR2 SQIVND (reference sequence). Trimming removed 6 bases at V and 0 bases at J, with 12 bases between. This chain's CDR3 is CASSPAHYSGNTIYF. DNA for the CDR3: TGTGCCAGTAGCCCAGCACACTACTCTGGAAACACCATATATTTT.

The CDR3 is CASSIRTQTTNTEAFF. The CDR3 DNA reads as TGTGCCAGTAGTATTAGGACACAAACGACTAACACTGAAGCTTTCTTT. This chain uses TRBV19 with TRBJ1-1; TRBD1 is a possible D gene (5 bases). Germline CDR1 reads LNHDA; CDR2 reads SQIVND (reference sequence). The CDR3 sequence is 16 residues long. Trimming took 3 bases from V and 2 from J, leaving 16 bases between them.

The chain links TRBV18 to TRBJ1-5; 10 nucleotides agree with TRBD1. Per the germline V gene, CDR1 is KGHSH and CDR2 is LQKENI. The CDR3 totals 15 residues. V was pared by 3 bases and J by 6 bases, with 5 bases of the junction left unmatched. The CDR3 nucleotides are TGTGCCAGCTCACCCGGACAGGGGGTAAGTCAGCCCCAGCATTTT. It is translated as CASSPGQGVSQPQHF.

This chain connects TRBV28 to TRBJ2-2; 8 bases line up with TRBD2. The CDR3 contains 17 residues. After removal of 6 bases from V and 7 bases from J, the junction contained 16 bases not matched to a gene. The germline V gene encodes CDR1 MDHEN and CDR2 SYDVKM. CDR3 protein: CASRKPYGGARVGELFF. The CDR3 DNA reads TGTGCCAGCAGGAAACCCTACGGGGGGGCGAGAGTCGGGGAGCTGTTTTTT.

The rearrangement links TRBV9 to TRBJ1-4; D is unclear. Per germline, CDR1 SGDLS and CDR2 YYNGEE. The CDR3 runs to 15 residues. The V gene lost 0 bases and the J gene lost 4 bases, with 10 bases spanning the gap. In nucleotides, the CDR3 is TGTGCCAGCAGCGTAGGCAGAAACAGTAATGAAAAACTGTTTTTT. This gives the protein CASSVGRNSNEKLFF.